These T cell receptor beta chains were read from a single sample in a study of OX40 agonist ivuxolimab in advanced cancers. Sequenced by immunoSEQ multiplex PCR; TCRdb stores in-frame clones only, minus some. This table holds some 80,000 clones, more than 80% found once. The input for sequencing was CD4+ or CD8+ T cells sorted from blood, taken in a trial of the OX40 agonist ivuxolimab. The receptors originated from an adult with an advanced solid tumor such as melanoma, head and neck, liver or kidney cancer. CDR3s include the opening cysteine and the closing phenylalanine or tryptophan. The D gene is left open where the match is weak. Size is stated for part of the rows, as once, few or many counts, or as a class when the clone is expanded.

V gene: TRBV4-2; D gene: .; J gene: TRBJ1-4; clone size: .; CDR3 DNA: TGTGCCAGCAGCCCCGGGGAGGGGAGGGAGGTGTTTTTT; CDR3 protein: CASSPGEGREVFF
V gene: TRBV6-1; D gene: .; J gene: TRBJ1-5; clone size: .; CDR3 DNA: TGTGCCAGCAGTGAATATGTGAATCAGCCCCAGCATTTT; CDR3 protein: CASSEYVNQPQHF
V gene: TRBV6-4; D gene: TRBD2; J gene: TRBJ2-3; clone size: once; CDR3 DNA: TGTGCCAGCAGTGAATCTAGCGGGGGGGCAGATACGCAGTATTTT; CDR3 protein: CASSESSGGADTQYF
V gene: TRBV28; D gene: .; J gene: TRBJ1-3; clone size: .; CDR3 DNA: TGTGCCAGCAGCCCCGGACAGCCTCGGGGAAACACCATATATTTT; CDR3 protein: CASSPGQPRGNTIYF
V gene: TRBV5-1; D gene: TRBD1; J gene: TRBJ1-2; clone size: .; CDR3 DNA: TGCGCCAGCAGCTTTAGACAGGGGGCCAATGGCTACACCTTC; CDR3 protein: CASSFRQGANGYTF
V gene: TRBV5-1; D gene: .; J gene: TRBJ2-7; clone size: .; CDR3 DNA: TGCGCCAGCAGCTTTAATCCAGGGGCCCCATCTTACTCCTACGAGCAGTACTTC; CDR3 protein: CASSFNPGAPSYSYEQYF
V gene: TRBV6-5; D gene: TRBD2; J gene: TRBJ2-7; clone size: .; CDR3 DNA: TGTGCCAGCAGGGATGCGGGACTAGCGTTCGCCGAGCAGTACTTC; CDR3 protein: CASRDAGLAFAEQYF
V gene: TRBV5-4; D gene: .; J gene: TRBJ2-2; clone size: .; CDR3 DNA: TGTGCCAGCAGCTCATTCGCCCGACAGAACACCGGGGAGCTGTTTTTT; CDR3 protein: CASSSFARQNTGELFF
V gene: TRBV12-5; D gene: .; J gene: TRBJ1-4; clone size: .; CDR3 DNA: TGTGCTAGTGGGACGGGATCCGATGCAACTAATGAAAAACTGTTTTTT; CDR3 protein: CASGTGSDATNEKLFF
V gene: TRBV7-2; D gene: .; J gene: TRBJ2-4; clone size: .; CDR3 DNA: TGTGCCAGCAGCTTAGACGGGACACGTAATCATCAGTTC; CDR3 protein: CASSLDGTRNHQF
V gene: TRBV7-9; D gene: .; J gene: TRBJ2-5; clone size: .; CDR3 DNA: TGTGCCAGCAGTTTCCGGGGTTGGAGTGATGGAGAGACCCAGTACTTC; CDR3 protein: CASSFRGWSDGETQYF
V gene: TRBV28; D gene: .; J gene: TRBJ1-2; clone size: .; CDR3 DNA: TGTGCCAGCAGTTTATCCAGGGCTAGTAGGGGTAACTATGGCTACACCTTC; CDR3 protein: CASSLSRASRGNYGYTF
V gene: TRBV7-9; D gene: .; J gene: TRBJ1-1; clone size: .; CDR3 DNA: TGTGCCAGCAGCCCCCCGGGGGGCACTGAAGCTTTCTTT; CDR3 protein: CASSPPGGTEAFF
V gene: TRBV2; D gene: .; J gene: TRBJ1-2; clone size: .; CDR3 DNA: TGTGCCAGCAGTGAATTATCGGTTGCCTATGGCTACACCTTC; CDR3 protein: CASSELSVAYGYTF
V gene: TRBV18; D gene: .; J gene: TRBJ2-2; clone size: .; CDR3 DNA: TGTGCCAGCTCACCAGACAGCCCAGGCACCGGGGAGCTGTTTTTT; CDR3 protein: CASSPDSPGTGELFF
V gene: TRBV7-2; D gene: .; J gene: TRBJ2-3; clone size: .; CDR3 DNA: TGTGCCAGCAGCTTCGAGGGGGGGACAGATACGCAGTATTTT; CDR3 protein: CASSFEGGTDTQYF
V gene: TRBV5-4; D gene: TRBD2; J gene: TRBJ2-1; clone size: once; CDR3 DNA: TGTGCCAGCAGCTTGGGACTAGCGGGGACGGGAGATGAGCAGTTCTTC; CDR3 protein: CASSLGLAGTGDEQFF
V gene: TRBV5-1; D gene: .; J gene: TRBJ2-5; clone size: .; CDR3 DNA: TGCGCCAGCAGCTTGGTTGTAGGGGGGGGAGAGACCCAGTACTTC; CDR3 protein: CASSLVVGGGETQYF
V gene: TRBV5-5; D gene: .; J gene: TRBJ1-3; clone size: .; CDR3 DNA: TGTGCCAGCAGCCTCGGACTCTCTGGAAACACCATATATTTT; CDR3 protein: CASSLGLSGNTIYF
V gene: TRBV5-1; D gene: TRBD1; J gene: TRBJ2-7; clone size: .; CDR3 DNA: TGCGCCAGCAGCTTCGACAGGGGCTACGAGCAGTACTTC; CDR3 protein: CASSFDRGYEQYF
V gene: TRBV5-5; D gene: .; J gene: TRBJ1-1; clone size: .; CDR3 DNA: TGTGCCAGCAGCTTGGGGCAGGGTTCGATGAACACTGAAGCTTTCTTT; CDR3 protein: CASSLGQGSMNTEAFF
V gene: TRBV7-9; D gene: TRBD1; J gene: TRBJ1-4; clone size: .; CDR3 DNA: TGTGCCAGCAGCTCCCCCCGGGGACAGGGGCTTTCAACTAATGAAAAACTGTTTTTT; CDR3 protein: CASSSPRGQGLSTNEKLFF
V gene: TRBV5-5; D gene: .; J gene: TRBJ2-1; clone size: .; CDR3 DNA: TGTGCCAGCAGCTTGGCCGTGGGGAGTGCCTACAATGAGCAGTTCTTC; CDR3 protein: CASSLAVGSAYNEQFF
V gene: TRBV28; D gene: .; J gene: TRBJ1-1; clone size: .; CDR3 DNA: TGTGCCAGCAGTTTGCGGACCACTGAAGCTTTCTTT; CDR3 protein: CASSLRTTEAFF
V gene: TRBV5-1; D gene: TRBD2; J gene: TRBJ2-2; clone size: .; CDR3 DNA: TGCGCCAGCAGCTCTATCCTAGCGGGGGGCACCGGGGAGCTGTTTTTT; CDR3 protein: CASSSILAGGTGELFF
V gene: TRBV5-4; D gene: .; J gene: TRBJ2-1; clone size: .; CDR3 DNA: TGTGCCAGCAGCTTGGGCCTATGGAGCTCCTACAATGAGCAGTTCTTC; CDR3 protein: CASSLGLWSSYNEQFF
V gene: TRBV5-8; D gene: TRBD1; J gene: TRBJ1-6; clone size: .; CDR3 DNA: TGTGCCAGCTCCTTAACAGGGGCGCCTTATAATTCACCCCTCCACTTT; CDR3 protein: CASSLTGAPYNSPLHF
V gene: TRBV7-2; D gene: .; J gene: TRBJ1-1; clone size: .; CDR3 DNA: TGTGCCAGCAGCTTAGTGGGGGCCACTGAAGCTTTCTTT; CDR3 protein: CASSLVGATEAFF
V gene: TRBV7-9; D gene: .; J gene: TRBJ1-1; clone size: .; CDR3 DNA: TGTGCCAGCAGCCCAAGCCCCGGGTACAGGGCAACTGAAGCTTTCTTT; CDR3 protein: CASSPSPGYRATEAFF
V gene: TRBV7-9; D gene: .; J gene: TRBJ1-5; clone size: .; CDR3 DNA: TGTGCCAGCAGCTTGGAAGGACAGACCAGTCAGCCCCAGCATTTT; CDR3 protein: CASSLEGQTSQPQHF
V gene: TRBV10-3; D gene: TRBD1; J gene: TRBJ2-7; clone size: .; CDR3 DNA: TGTGCCATCAGGCCAGGGGGCGCAGCCTACGAGCAGTACTTC; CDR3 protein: CAIRPGGAAYEQYF
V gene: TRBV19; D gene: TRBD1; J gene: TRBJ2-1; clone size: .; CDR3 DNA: TGTGCCAGTAGTATAGTGGGGACAGGGGGGCCGAACAATGAGCAGTTCTTC; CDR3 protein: CASSIVGTGGPNNEQFF
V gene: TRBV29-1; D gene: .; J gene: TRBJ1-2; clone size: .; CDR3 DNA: TGCAGCGTTGATTTTCGAGGGTATGGCTACACCTTC; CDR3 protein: CSVDFRGYGYTF
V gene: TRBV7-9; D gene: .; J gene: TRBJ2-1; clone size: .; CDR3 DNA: TGTGCCAGCAGCTTGGATGGGGGCGGTGAGCAGTTCTTC; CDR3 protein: CASSLDGGGEQFF
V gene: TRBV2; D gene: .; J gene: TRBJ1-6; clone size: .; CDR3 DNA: TGTGCCAGCAGGGCCGGGAGCTCCTATAATTCACCCCTCCACTTT; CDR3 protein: CASRAGSSYNSPLHF
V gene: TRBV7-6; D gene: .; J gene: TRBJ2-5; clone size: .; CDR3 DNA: TGTGCCAGCAGCTCTCAGGTTGCGGGGCAAGAGACCCAGTACTTC; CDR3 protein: CASSSQVAGQETQYF
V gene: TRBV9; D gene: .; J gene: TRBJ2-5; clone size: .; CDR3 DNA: TGTGCCAGCAGCCGGGGCGGAGGTCGAGAGACCCAGTACTTC; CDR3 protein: CASSRGGGRETQYF
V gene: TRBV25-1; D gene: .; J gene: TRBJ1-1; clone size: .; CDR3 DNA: TGTGCCAGCAGGGGACCGGGGGGTCTCGATGAAGCTTTCTTT; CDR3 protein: CASRGPGGLDEAFF
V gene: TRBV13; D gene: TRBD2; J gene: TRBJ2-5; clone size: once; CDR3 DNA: TGTGCCAGCAGCCTCACGGGGGGAGGGGAGACCCAGTACTTC; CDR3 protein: CASSLTGGGETQYF
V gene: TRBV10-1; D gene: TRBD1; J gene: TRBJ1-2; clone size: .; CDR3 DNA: TGCGCCAGCAGTGAGTCGAGACAGGGGACGAGGGCTGGCTACACCTTC; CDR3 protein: CASSESRQGTRAGYTF
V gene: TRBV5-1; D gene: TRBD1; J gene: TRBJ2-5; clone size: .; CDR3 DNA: TGCGCCAGCAGCTTTGAAAGACAGGGTGAGACCCAGTACTTC; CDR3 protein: CASSFERQGETQYF
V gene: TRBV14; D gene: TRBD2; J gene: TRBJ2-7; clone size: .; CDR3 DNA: TGTGCCAGCAGCTCTATTCGGGGGGCCTACGAGCAGTACTTC; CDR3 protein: CASSSIRGAYEQYF
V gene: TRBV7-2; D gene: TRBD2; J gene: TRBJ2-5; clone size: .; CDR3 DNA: TGTGCCACCGTGACTAGCGGGGGACAAGAGACCCAGTACTTC; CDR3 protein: CATVTSGGQETQYF
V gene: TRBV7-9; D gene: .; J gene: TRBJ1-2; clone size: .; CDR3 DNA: TGTGCCAGCAGCTTGACAGCGAACTATGGCTACACCTTC; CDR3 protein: CASSLTANYGYTF
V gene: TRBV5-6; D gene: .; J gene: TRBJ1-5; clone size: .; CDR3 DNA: TGTGCCAGCAGCTTGATCGCGGGGGGCGGCTTAAATCAGCCCCAGCATTTT; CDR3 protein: CASSLIAGGGLNQPQHF
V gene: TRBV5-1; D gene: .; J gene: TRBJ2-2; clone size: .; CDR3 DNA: TGCGCCAGCAGCCAGGTCAGGGACGGGAACACCGGGGAGCTGTTTTTT; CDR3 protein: CASSQVRDGNTGELFF
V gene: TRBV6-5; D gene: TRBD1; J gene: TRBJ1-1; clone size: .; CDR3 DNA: TGTGCCAGCGGACGGACAGGGAACACTGAAGCTTTCTTT; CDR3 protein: CASGRTGNTEAFF
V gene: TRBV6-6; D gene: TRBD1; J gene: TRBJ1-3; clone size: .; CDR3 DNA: TGTGCCAGCAGTTACTTCCAGGACAGGGGAAACACCATATATTTT; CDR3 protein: CASSYFQDRGNTIYF
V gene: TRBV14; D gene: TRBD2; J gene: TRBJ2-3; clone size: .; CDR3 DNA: TGTGCCAGCAGCCAAGTGTATAGCCCTAGCGGGGGGGATACGCAGTATTTT; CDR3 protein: CASSQVYSPSGGDTQYF
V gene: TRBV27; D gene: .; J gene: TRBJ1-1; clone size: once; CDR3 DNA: TGTGCCAGCTGGAGAGGTCGAGGCACTGAAGCTTTCTTT; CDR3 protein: CASWRGRGTEAFF
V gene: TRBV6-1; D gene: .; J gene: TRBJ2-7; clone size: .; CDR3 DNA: TGTGCCAGCAGTTTCAGGGAGGGGGACTACGAGCAGTACTTC; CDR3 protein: CASSFREGDYEQYF
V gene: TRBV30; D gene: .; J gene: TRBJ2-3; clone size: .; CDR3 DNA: TGTGCCTGGATCCCGCTAGGCCATCAAACAGATACGCAGTATTTT; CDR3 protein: CAWIPLGHQTDTQYF
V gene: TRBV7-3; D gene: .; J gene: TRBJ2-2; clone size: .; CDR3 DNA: TGTGCCAGCAGCTCCCGGCTAGCCGCGGGGGAGCTGTTTTTT; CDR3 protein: CASSSRLAAGELFF
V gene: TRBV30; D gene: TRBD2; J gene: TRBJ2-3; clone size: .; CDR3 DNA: TGTGCCTGGAGCCCTACCGGGACTATATTACTCACAGATACGCAGTATTTT; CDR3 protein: CAWSPTGTILLTDTQYF
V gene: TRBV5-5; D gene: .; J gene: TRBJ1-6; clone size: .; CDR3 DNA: TGTGCCAGCAGCTTGCTCCAGCTCTTGGGTGGACCCCTCCACTTT; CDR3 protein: CASSLLQLLGGPLHF
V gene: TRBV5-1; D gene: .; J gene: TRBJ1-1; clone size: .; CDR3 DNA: TGCGCCAGCAGCTTATCCATTCTCGAGGAAGCTTTCTTT; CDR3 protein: CASSLSILEEAFF
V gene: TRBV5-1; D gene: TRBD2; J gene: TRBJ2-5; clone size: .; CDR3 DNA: TGCGCCAGCAGCTTGTATCTAGCGGGGGGCCTAGAGACCCAGTACTTC; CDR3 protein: CASSLYLAGGLETQYF
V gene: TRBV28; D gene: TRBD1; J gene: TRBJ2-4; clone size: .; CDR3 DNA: TGTGCCAGCCATGGGACAGGGGCGGTCAAAAACATTCAGTACTTC; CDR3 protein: CASHGTGAVKNIQYF
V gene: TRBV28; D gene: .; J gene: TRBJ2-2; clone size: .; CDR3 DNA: TGTGCCAGCAGTACCCCCGGAACACGCACCGGGGAGCTGTTTTTT; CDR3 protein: CASSTPGTRTGELFF